This T cell receptor beta chain was found in a study of regulatory T cells in long-lasting Graves disease. For TCR beta, libraries came from iRepertoire HTBI primers and Arm-PCR of CDR3 regions. TCRdb itself ran the multiplex PCR reads through MiXCR, one entry per CDR3 protein. The sample has roughly 500,000 distinct CDR3 sequences, 12% seen once. The table lists this clonotype with many counts. Time point noted: newly diagnosed GD, antithyroid drugs for less than 3 months. The TCR library was made from RNA extracted from PBMCs. These records were also assigned to another study, of T cells in Graves' hyperthyroidism and ophthalmopathy.

The sample consisted of peripheral blood mononuclear cells (PBMCs), taken at new diagnosis, from a patient treated with antithyroid drugs. This clonotype originated in a woman in her twenties or thirties with Graves disease.

The CDR3 sequence: CASSPPAGDNTGELFF. Here the CDR3 DNA reads TGTGCCAGCAGTCCTCCGGCAGGGGATAACACCGGGGAGCTGTTTTTT. The rearrangement uses TRBV28 and TRBJ2-2; possible D gene TRBD1, 6 bases. The V end lost 5 bases, the J end lost 2 bases, and 15 bases lay between the germline ends. The CDR3 totals 16 residues. Germline V gene lookup returns CDR1 MDHEN and CDR2 SYDVKM.